This is a list of T cell receptor beta chains from one sample in a study of shared clonotypes between healthy human individuals. TCRdb keeps only in-frame clones here, not all; method: immunoSEQ multiplex PCR. Of hundreds of thousands of clones listed, about two thirds are singletons. Sequenced material: memory CD4+ T cells sorted from blood. The receptors here all came from a young woman in good health. CDR3s include the opening cysteine and the closing phenylalanine or tryptophan. A D gene is named only where the DNA matches it firmly.

>TRBD1|TRBV19|TRBJ1-5
CASSTSGQVNQPQHF
TGTGCCAGTAGCACTTCGGGACAGGTCAATCAGCCCCAGCATTTT
>TRBD2|TRBV19|TRBJ2-7
CASSKREFDEQYF
TGTGCCAGTAGTAAGCGGGAGTTCGACGAGCAGTACTTC
>TRBD2|TRBV7-9|TRBJ2-1
CASRRLAAGNEQFF
TGTGCCAGCAGACGACTAGCGGCCGGCAATGAGCAGTTCTTC
>TRBD1|TRBV18|TRBJ2-5
CASSSNRGSQETQYF
TGTGCCAGCTCATCAAACAGGGGATCCCAAGAGACCCAGTACTTC
>-|TRBV30|TRBJ1-1
CAWNVRGNTEAFF
TGTGCCTGGAACGTGAGGGGGAACACTGAAGCTTTCTTT
>-|TRBV2|TRBJ1-1
CASRQLLGTEAFF
TGTGCCAGCAGGCAGCTCCTCGGCACTGAAGCTTTCTTT
>TRBD1|TRBV28|TRBJ1-1
CASSRIGGTGSKNTEAFF
TGTGCCAGCAGCCGCATCGGAGGGACAGGGAGTAAGAACACTGAAGCTTTCTTT
>TRBD1|TRBV7-2|TRBJ2-2
CASSSWTGIGLFF
TGTGCCAGCAGCTCCTGGACAGGCATCGGGCTGTTTTTT
>TRBD2|TRBV4-1|TRBJ2-6
CASSRRLAGNSGANVLTF
TGCGCCAGCAGCCGCCGACTAGCGGGCAACTCTGGGGCCAACGTCCTGACTTTC
>-|TRBV18|TRBJ1-4
CASSPRREKLFF
TGTGCCAGCTCACCCAGGAGAGAAAAACTGTTTTTT